The clone carrying this T cell receptor (beta chain) was detected only a few times. Its specificity is unknown. The sample belongs to a study of cytomegalovirus exposure and HLA in healthy donors. At the level of the study: Out of about 180 million T cells, an earlier analysis found roughly 100 million unique TCR beta sequences in total. Caucasian-associated ancestry cluster membership applied to under 85% of under 450 genotyped donors.

Germline V gene sequence: CDR1 SGHRS, CDR2 YFSETQ. The V gene end was trimmed by 5 bases and the J gene end by 4 bases; junction bases not matched to a gene: 2. The CDR3 length is 15 residues. The PCR used 60 Vbeta and 13 Jbeta primers. Profiling relied on immunoSEQ multiplex PCR, and the TCRdb table lists in-frame clones only, not all of them. The sample carries about 64,000 clones, over 75% recorded once. Study-wide points: Accurate HLA-A and HLA-B prediction from TCR beta sequences was reported for most subjects. The authors enumerated over 150 TCR beta chains as linked to cytomegalovirus.

This chain uses TRBV5-1 with TRBJ2-2; TRBD2 matches 13 bases. What was sequenced was PBMCs. This TCR derives from a female donor in good health and CMV-seronegative. DNA for the CDR3: TGCGCCAGCAGTACTAGCGGGAGGGGCACCGGGGAGCTGTTTTTT. Its protein product is CASSTSGRGTGELFF.